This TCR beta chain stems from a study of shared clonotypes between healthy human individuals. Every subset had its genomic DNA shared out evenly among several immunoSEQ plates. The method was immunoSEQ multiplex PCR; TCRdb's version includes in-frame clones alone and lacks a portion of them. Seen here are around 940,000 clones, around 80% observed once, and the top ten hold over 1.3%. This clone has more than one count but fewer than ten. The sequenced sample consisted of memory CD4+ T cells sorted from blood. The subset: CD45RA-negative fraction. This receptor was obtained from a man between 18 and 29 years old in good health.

CDR3 sequence reads: CASSPYVGDYGYTF. CDR3 nucleotides: TGTGCCAGCAGCCCCTATGTGGGTGACTATGGCTACACCTTC. The chain is built from TRBV11-2 and TRBJ1-2, with D unclear. CDR3 length: 14 amino acids. Trimming left V 5 bases short and J 3 bases short, with 13 bases between. Germline V gene lookup returns CDR1 SGHAT and CDR2 FQNNGV.